Shown below are 5 T cell receptor beta chains from a single sample sequenced in a study of technical replicates of blood from a few donors. This table comes from immunoSEQ multiplex PCR, and its TCRdb copy is limited to in-frame clones, with some not included. The sample shows roughly 62,000 clones, around 92% of them seen only once. What was sequenced was PBMCs. These receptors were obtained from a human donor in good health. Some clones in this sample may be carry-over from other donors' samples.

The V and J genes are TRBV7-8 and TRBJ2-3, with 7 bases fitting TRBD1. The CDR3 has 15 amino acids. With V trimmed by 4 bases and J by 4 bases, 8 bases remained unmatched. CDR1 is SGHVS, CDR2 FQNEAQ, per germline. Here the CDR3 DNA reads TGTGCCAGCAGCTCCCTGACAGGGTCGGCAGATACGCAGTATTTT. It codes for CASSSLTGSADTQYF.

This chain links TRBV7-2 with TRBJ1-2; 7 bases map to TRBD1. The V segment lost 4 bases and the J segment 1 base; nucleotides outside the gene matches: 3. The CDR3 is 14 amino acids. Germline V gene lookup returns CDR1 SGHTA and CDR2 FQGNSA. The CDR3 protein is CASSWRQGNYGYTF. The DNA for the CDR3 is TGTGCCAGCAGCTGGCGACAGGGTAACTATGGCTACACCTTC.

The chain uses TRBV7-2 and TRBJ1-2; 9 nucleotides match TRBD1. The J segment lost 8 bases and the V segment lost 1 base, leaving 8 bases of the junction unmatched. Per the germline V gene, CDR1 is SGHTA and CDR2 is FQGNSA. There are 15 residues in the CDR3. The CDR3 sequence: CASSLDRGRLWGYTF. CDR3 DNA: TGTGCCAGCAGCTTAGACAGGGGGCGTCTGTGGGGCTACACCTTC.

The chain recombines TRBV7-2 with TRBJ2-7, with a tentative D call TRBD2 (6 bases). CDR1 is SGHTA, CDR2 FQGNSA, per germline. V was shortened by 0 bases and J by 0 bases, with 9 bases between the two germline ends. The CDR3 length is 15 residues. The CDR3 sequence is CASSLASGFSYEQYF. Written as DNA, the CDR3 is TGTGCCAGCAGCTTAGCTAGCGGCTTCTCCTACGAGCAGTACTTC.

As concerns this clone: Relative to the germline gene, one junction end is altered; a read error may explain this. The J gene is TRBJ1-1, the V gene TRBV5-1, with D possibly matching TRBD1 (6 bases). The CDR3 totals 15 residues. Germline CDR1 SGHRS, CDR2 YFSETQ. CDR3 protein: CASSLTGTSNTEAFF. For the CDR3, the DNA is TGTGCCAGCAGCTTAACCGGGACATCAAACACTGAAGCTTTCTTT.